This TCR beta chain was observed in a study of regulatory T cells in long-lasting Graves disease. Study-wide points: Newly diagnosed disease favored TRBV20-1 and TRBJ2-1 over persistent disease. The work looked only at peripheral blood and did not look at thyroid tissue. For persistent Graves' patients, TCR diversity was lower than for newly diagnosed ones.

Time point: newly diagnosed GD, antithyroid drugs for less than 3 months. PBMC-extracted RNA yielded the TCR library. Germline CDR1 SNHLY, CDR2 FYNNEI. This CDR3 is built from 15 residues. The junction had 5 bases not matched to a gene; V was cut back by 7 bases and J by 2 bases. HTBI primers from iRepertoire and Arm-PCR of CDR3 regions yielded the TCR beta libraries. TCRdb redid the calling of the multiplex PCR reads with MiXCR, one entry per CDR3 protein. The sample holds hundreds of thousands of distinct CDR3 sequences, roughly a sixth seen once. Only a few counts were recorded for this clonotype. The antigen is unknown. These data were also reused for a study on T cells in Graves' hyperthyroidism and ophthalmopathy. That report notes: Stability of Graves' hyperthyroidism was defined as absent ophthalmopathy progression within 18 months.

The chain links TRBV2 to TRBJ2-4, with 10 positions matching TRBD1. The input for sequencing was peripheral blood mononuclear cells (PBMCs), taken at new diagnosis, from a patient treated with antithyroid drugs. This receptor was obtained from a man in his forties with Graves disease. CDR3 in DNA: TGTGCCAGCACCGAGACAGGGGGCACCAAAAACATTCAGTACTTC. Protein: CASTETGGTKNIQYF.